This T cell receptor (beta chain) was retrieved from a study of blood T cell repertoires in COVID-19 (dated by TCRdb to the early 2020s). Broadly, across the study: The collaborator samples originated in the United States, Italy and Spain and spanned the acute and convalescent phases of COVID-19. A freely available public database, intended as a resource for researchers studying the immune response to SARS-CoV-2, is where the repertoires were released. The samples were drawn from the first 160 participants of the ongoing ImmuneRACE study and from 950 to 1,500 subjects provided by 6 global collaborators. Deeply sampled blood TCRbeta repertoires from subjects exposed to, actively infected with, or recovered from COVID-19 were included in the dataset. Where available, HLA class I and class II types were obtained from metadata supplied by the sample provider rather than from assay-based typing. The sample metadata nearly always contained a de-identified subject ID, COVID-19 status, age in years and sex. The material from the prospective study consisted of cDNA or gDNA derived from T cells, B-cell-depleted T cells, or PBMCs.

To note about this clone: Its antigen specificity is not known. There are no base qualities to consult, and no much larger clone falls within one base.

In the prospective study, participants were roughly 18 to 100 years old, resided in around 25 geographic areas of the United States, and were enrolled through a virtual design. Cohort assignment in the prospective study relied on participant-reported clinical history from a screening survey and a study questionnaire. Recovered participants in ImmuneRACE Cohort 3 were defined as having two consecutive negative NP/OP PCR tests, clearance from a healthcare professional, or resolution of symptoms. In the prospective study, mobile phlebotomists collected whole blood, serum and a nasopharyngeal or oropharyngeal swab from each participant. Over an approximately 2-month period, participants in the prospective study had the option of providing additional blood draws and questionnaires. Before DNA extraction, prospective study blood samples were shipped either frozen or at room temperature. Results the study describes overall, beyond this receptor: How much clinical and demographic metadata was included differed by source and by participant, and the metadata was provided uncurated.

V loses 4 bases at its end and J loses 7 bases; junction bases beyond the gene matches: 4. Its CDR3 holds 15 amino acids, cysteine through phenylalanine. Of the read, only the CDR3 DNA is kept; its 45 bases are in frame from base 1. From a lookup of the germline V gene, CDR1 and CDR2 are SGHRS and YFSETQ. TCRbeta CDR3 regions were amplified from genomic DNA by means of the immunoSEQ Assay, a bias-controlled multiplex PCR. The original pipeline was this. Within the assay, amplification of reference gene primers was used to estimate how many nucleated cells each sample contained. To quantify the absolute abundance of each unique TCRbeta CDR3 rearrangement, sequence reads were collapsed and filtered. Productive Simpson clonality was computed per sample as the square root of Simpson's diversity index over productive rearrangements. This is the immuneACCESS table as TCRdb keeps it, with only in-frame sequences that have V and J called. A part of the clones is gone; compared with another copy, unresolved V genes explain less than half, and the rest is unexplained. The DNA gave D and trimming, while V, J and clone size come from that table. Recorded for this sample are about 150,000 clones; around 84% of them occurred a single time. Under 9.5% of the sample is held by the ten biggest clonotypes.

The V and J segments used are TRBV5-1 and TRBJ1-6; 11 middle bases align to TRBD1. The sequence was collected from a man aged 45 to 65 who had recovered from COVID-19. Sample: PBMCs or T cells enriched from blood (not recorded which). The sequenced DNA: TGCGCCAGCAGCATAGGGACAGGGGGGAATTCACCCCTCCACTTT. Translated, this is CASSIGTGGNSPLHF.